This T cell receptor (beta chain) was obtained from a study of shared clonotypes between healthy human individuals. Study details: The plates for each donor numbered three CD4 naive, three CD4 memory, two CD8 naive and one CD8 memory. Study-wide results and caveats: Around 4.9% of naive CD4 clonotypes were shared across a handful of donors. The four-donor shared clonotypes exceeded non-shared clonotypes in generation probability, with non-shared ones scoring lower.

Of note for this clone: Its antigen is still unknown.

The CDR3 is 13 residues long. Trimming stripped 10 bases from V and 0 bases from J, with 10 bases between. Germline CDR1 reads MDHEN; CDR2 reads SYDVKM. Positive CCR7 selection of CD45RO-negative cells yielded the naive CD8 cells, and terminally differentiated effector memory CD45RA+ cells were excluded. Assay: immunoSEQ multiplex PCR; the TCRdb copy retains only in-frame clones and omits some. The repertoire has 550,000 to 650,000 clones, approximately 96% of them found once; the top ten carry less than 0.12%. The gene calls are TRBV28 and TRBJ2-1, with D unclear. The source material was naive CD8+ T cells sorted from blood. The receptor comes from a woman in her 30s in good health. The CDR3 sequence: CATHTRSYNEQFF. In DNA, the CDR3 is TGTGCCACCCATACCCGCTCCTACAATGAGCAGTTCTTC. Looking up the rest from reference TRBV28 and TRBJ2-1 gives the full variable domain: DVKVTQSSRYLVKRTGEKVFLECVQDMDHENMFWYRQDPGLGLRLIYFSYDVKMKEKGDIPEGYSVSREKKERFSLILESASTNQTSMYLCATHTRSYNEQFFGPGTRLTVL.